The entry below gives a single T cell receptor (beta chain) sequence along with its context. Its target is unknown. This specimen belongs to a study of T cells in narcolepsy. Study results and limitations: Comparing one patient's CSF and blood CD4+ clonotypes highlighted HCRT- and TRIB2-specific autoreactive clonotypes. Reportedly, autoreactive clonotypes were serially detected in patients' blood but not controls'.

Using immunoSEQ multiplex PCR, the repertoire was profiled, and TCRdb retains in-frame clones only, with some absent. The sample has tens of thousands of clones, approximately 85% seen once. Germline V gene data show CDR1 as SGHVS and CDR2 as FNYEAQ. Trimming left V 1 base short and J 2 bases short, with 10 bases between. CDR3 length: 15 amino acids. V and J are TRBV7-6 and TRBJ2-3; D not certain. The material sequenced was memory (CD45RA-) CD4+ T cells from blood. The clonotype originates from a human donor in good health. This CDR3 is CASSLGVLHTDTQYF. In nucleotides, the CDR3 is TGTGCCAGCAGCTTAGGGGTCCTTCACACAGATACGCAGTATTTT.